This T cell receptor beta chain was identified during a study of T cell changes during pregnancy in multiple sclerosis. The length of the CDR3 is 13 residues. The germline V and J ends were trimmed by 6 bases and 5 bases, with 14 bases remaining between them. Germline values: CDR1 SNHLY, CDR2 FYNNEI. The data were produced by immunoSEQ multiplex PCR, yet TCRdb's version contains in-frame clones alone and is incomplete. Among 60,000 to 70,000 clones listed, 92% were seen once. The TCR was taken from a female donor in good health, enrolled as a control in a pregnancy study. The specimen comprised peripheral blood, sampled in the second trimester of pregnancy. The chain employs TRBV2 and TRBJ2-7; no clear D gene. The CDR3 is CASRIEVWDEQYF. The CDR3 region has the DNA TGTGCCAGCAGAATAGAGGTATGGGACGAGCAGTACTTC.